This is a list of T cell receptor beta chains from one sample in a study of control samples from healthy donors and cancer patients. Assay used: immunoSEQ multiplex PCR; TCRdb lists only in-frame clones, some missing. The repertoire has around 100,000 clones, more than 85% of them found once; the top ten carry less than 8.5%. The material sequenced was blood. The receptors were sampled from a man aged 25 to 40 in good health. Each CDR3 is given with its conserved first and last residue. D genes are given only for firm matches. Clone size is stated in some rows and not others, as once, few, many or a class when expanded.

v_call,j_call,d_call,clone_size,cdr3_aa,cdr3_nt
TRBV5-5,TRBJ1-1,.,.,CASSSSQRKAFF,TGTGCCAGCAGCTCGTCTCAGAGAAAAGCTTTCTTT
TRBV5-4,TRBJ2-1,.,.,CASSPRTEYNEQFF,TGTGCCAGCAGCCCCAGGACAGAGTACAATGAGCAGTTCTTC
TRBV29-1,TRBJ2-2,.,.,CSVEVPGARTGELFF,TGCAGCGTTGAAGTTCCCGGGGCTCGAACCGGGGAGCTGTTTTTT
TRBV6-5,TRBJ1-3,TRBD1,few,CASSSTGKGNTIYF,TGTGCCAGCAGTTCGACAGGGAAGGGAAACACCATATATTTT
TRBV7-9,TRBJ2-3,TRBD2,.,CASSLGLATDTQYF,TGTGCCAGCAGCCTCGGACTAGCCACAGATACGCAGTATTTT
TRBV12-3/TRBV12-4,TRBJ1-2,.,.,CASSQGPAGYTF,TGTGCCAGCAGTCAGGGTCCGGCGGGCTACACCTTC
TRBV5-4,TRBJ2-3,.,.,CASSPGTQVGADTQYF,TGTGCCAGCAGCCCCGGGACTCAAGTAGGGGCAGATACGCAGTATTTT
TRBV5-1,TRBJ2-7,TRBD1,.,CASSSGTGSNEQYF,TGCGCCAGCAGCTCCGGGACAGGGTCCAACGAGCAGTACTTC
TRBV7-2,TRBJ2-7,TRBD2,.,CASSLARAGSSGGGEQYF,TGTGCCAGCAGCTTAGCCCGGGCGGGGAGTAGCGGGGGTGGTGAGCAGTACTTC
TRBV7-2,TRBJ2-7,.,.,CASSFALGYEQYF,TGTGCCAGCAGCTTCGCCTTGGGTTACGAGCAGTACTTC
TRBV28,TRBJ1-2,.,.,CASSLQPERGGYTF,TGTGCCAGCAGTTTACAGCCCGAACGGGGTGGCTACACCTTC
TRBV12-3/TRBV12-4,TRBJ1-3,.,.,CASVPSGNTIYF,TGTGCCAGCGTTCCCAGTGGAAACACCATATATTTT
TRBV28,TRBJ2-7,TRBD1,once,CAAGLPRTGTSYEQYF,TGTGCCGCCGGATTGCCGCGGACAGGGACGTCCTACGAGCAGTACTTC
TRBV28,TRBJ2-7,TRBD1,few,CASRQPGTGYEQYF,TGTGCCAGCAGGCAACCCGGGACAGGCTACGAGCAGTACTTC
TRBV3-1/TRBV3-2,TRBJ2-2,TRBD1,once,CASSQRDRVLLGTGELFF,TGTGCCAGCAGCCAAAGGGACAGGGTTTTATTAGGCACCGGGGAGCTGTTTTTT
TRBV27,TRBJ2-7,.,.,CASSLKGPTFYEQYF,TGTGCCAGCAGTTTAAAGGGACCGACGTTCTACGAGCAGTACTTC
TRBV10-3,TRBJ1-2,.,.,CAISESMTASYTF,TGTGCCATCAGTGAGTCGATGACCGCGTCCTACACCTTC
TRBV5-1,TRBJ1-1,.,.,CASSLRAGNTEAFF,TGCGCCAGCAGCTTGAGGGCAGGGAACACTGAAGCTTTCTTT
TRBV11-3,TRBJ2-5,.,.,CASSLGGQTETQYF,TGTGCCAGCAGCTTAGGTGGGCAGACGGAGACCCAGTACTTC
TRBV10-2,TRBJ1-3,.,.,CASRGLNSGNTIYF,TGCGCCAGCAGGGGACTGAACTCTGGAAACACCATATATTTT
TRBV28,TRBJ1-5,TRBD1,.,CASSPRAGGRQPQHF,TGTGCCAGCAGTCCCCGCGCAGGGGGAAGGCAGCCCCAGCATTTT
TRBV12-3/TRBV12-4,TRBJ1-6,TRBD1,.,CASSLRQGSPLHF,TGTGCCAGCAGTCTACGACAGGGTTCACCCCTCCACTTT